The clone carrying this T cell receptor (beta chain) was counted only a few times. Antigen unknown. The sample is drawn from a study of CD8 T cells in ankylosing spondylitis. General study findings and limits: Matched ankylosing spondylitis synovial fluid reportedly contained a significantly enriched population of disease-linked clones. Ankylosing spondylitis blood appeared to carry a characteristic TCR beta motif of eight or nine highly homologous variants.

Trimming shortened V by 2 bases and J by 2 bases, and 12 bases separated the two germline ends. The CDR3 loop spans 15 amino acids. Germline lookup yields CDR1 MNHEY and CDR2 SMNVEV (reference sequence). MiXCR, applied by TCRdb to the 5' RACE reads, yields one record per CDR3 protein. The sample contains approximately 520,000 distinct CDR3 sequences, less than 6% of which appear only once. This clonotype originated in a male donor with ankylosing spondylitis. Sequenced material: blood, either unsorted or a sorted T cell fraction (not recorded which). The genes are TRBV27 and TRBJ1-1, with D possibly being TRBD1 (5 bases). Written as DNA, the CDR3 is TGTGCCAGCAGTTTAGGGGCCCTTTTTAACACTGAAGCTTTCTTT. Translating gives CASSLGALFNTEAFF.